This T cell receptor (beta chain) was observed in a study of long-term antiretroviral therapy in people with HIV. Trimming took 1 base from V and 3 from J, leaving 7 bases between them. Germline V gene sequence: CDR1 SEHNR, CDR2 FQNEAQ (reference sequence). This CDR3 is 14 amino acids long. Survey level was the resolution at which the v3.0 immunoSEQ assay ran. Profiling relied on immunoSEQ multiplex PCR, and the TCRdb table lists in-frame clones only, not all of them. The data hold roughly 25,000 clones, with roughly four fifths observed a single time. HIV-positive participants were all treated in the United States. Specimens carried about 0.85-11 million cryopreserved PBMC before DNA extraction.

The receptor comes from a man aged 25 to 40 with HIV. The chain employs TRBV7-9 and TRBJ1-5; tentatively, D is TRBD1 (5 bases). This sample comprised unsorted PBMCs, obtained 0.7 years before starting antiretroviral therapy. The CDR3 nucleotides read TGTGCCAGCAGCTTAGGGGGCCTCAATCAGCCCCAGCATTTT. Encoded protein: CASSLGGLNQPQHF.